This TCR beta chain is drawn from a study of early T cells in non-severe SARS-CoV-2 infection. TCRdb analysed the 5' RACE reads with MiXCR anew, one entry per CDR3 protein. This table holds around 70,000 distinct CDR3 sequences, roughly 10% found once. Whole-study findings and limits: Anti-spike CD8 responses were favored by VDJdb matching, which missed private and CD4 specificities.

Germline V CDR1 and CDR2: LNHNV, YYDKDF (reference sequence). V lost 4 bases, J lost 7 bases, and 5 bases lay in between. The CDR3 consists of 11 residues. This clonotype was counted ten times or more. Its antigen is still unknown. Sequenced input: whole blood. The J gene is TRBJ2-1, the V gene TRBV15; D is unresolved. This clonotype was obtained from an adult who was a healthcare worker with PCR-confirmed SARS-CoV-2 infection or an uninfected control (not recorded which). For the CDR3, the DNA is TGTGCCACCAGCACCCGAAATGAGCAGTTCTTC. Its translation: CATSTRNEQFF.